These 12 T cell receptor beta chains were all obtained from the same sample, sequenced in a study of beta chain features in type 1 diabetes. Every isolated RNA sample was fully reverse transcribed, so sequencing captured expressed TCRB transcripts. TCRdb keeps only in-frame clones here, not all; method: immunoSEQ multiplex PCR. This table has some 360,000 clones, 20% appearing once. The specimen sequenced was naive CD4+ T cells from blood. These receptors all stem from a woman between 18 and 29 years old in good health.

The genes are TRBV7-2 and TRBJ2-2; 7 positions match TRBD2. Germline V CDR1 and CDR2: SGHTA, FQGNSA. The V and J ends lost 7 bases and 6 bases, in that order; junction bases with no gene match: 11. This CDR3 region has 15 residues. The CDR3 sequence is CASTVGRAGAGELFF. The CDR3 DNA is TGTGCCAGCACCGTGGGGAGGGCTGGTGCCGGGGAGCTGTTTTTT. The full variable domain, with the rest looked up from reference TRBV7-2 and TRBJ2-2, is GAGVSQSPSNKVTEKGKDVELRCDPISGHTALYWYRQSLGQGLEFLIYFQGNSAPDKSGLPSDRFSAERTGGSVSTLTIQRTQQEDSAVYLCASTVGRAGAGELFFGEGSRLTVL.

In the case of this clone: One junction end disagrees with the germline gene, perhaps due to a read error. The rearrangement links TRBV4-1 to TRBJ2-7; 12 bases line up with TRBD2. The CDR3 spans 16 residues. Germline V gene sequence: CDR1 MGHRA, CDR2 YSYEKL. Here the CDR3 reads CASSQNGLAGWGEQYF. CDR3 nucleotide sequence: TGCGCCAGCAGCCAAAATGGACTAGCGGGATGGGGGGAGCAGTACTTT.

The chain couples TRBV30 to TRBJ2-5, with D possibly being TRBD2 (5 bases). The V and J ends lost 1 base and 6 bases respectively, with 12 bases between them. This CDR3 is 13 amino acids long. CDR1 GTSNPN and CDR2 SVGIG come from the germline V gene (reference sequence). The CDR3 nucleotides are TGTGCCTGGAGTGGAGCGGACGGGCAGACCCAGTACTTC. This encodes CAWSGADGQTQYF.

The chain uses TRBV7-9 and TRBJ2-5; TRBD2 aligns across 11 bases. Per germline, CDR1 SEHNR and CDR2 FQNEAQ (reference sequence). J lost 5 bases, V lost 8 bases, and 4 bases had no gene match. This CDR3 spans 13 amino acids. CDR3 DNA: TGTGCCAGCTCTCCTAGCGGGGGGGAGACCCAGTACTTC. This translates into CASSPSGGETQYF.

V and J are TRBV5-1 and TRBJ1-1, with D maybe TRBD1 (5 bases). The CDR3 spans 13 residues. Trimming left V 4 bases short and J 4 bases short, with 11 bases between. The germline gives CDR1 SGHRS, CDR2 YFSETQ. CDR3 nucleotide sequence: TGCGCCAGCAGCGCGGGGGGGACCACTGAAGCTTTCTTT. The encoded protein is CASSAGGTTEAFF.

This clone was detected only a few times. The chain combines TRBV9 with TRBJ2-7; 10 bases align to TRBD1. CDR1 SGDLS and CDR2 YYNGEE come from the germline V gene. The length of the CDR3 is 15 residues. V lost 4 bases, J lost 4 bases, and 8 bases stayed unmatched. The CDR3 DNA reads TGTGCCAGCAGCTTGAGTTGGGACAGGGGATACGAGCAGTACTTC. Translated, it gives CASSLSWDRGYEQYF.

The chain is built from TRBV6-5 and TRBJ2-2, with D unclear. The germline V and J ends were trimmed by 0 bases and 3 bases, with 8 bases remaining between them. CDR1 MNHEY and CDR2 SVGAGI come from the germline V gene. CDR3 length: 15 residues. CDR3 protein: CASSYSRRYTGELFF. CDR3 coding DNA: TGTGCCAGCAGTTACTCACGGCGGTACACCGGGGAGCTGTTTTTT.

This clone was counted a few times. The chain is built from TRBV7-2 and TRBJ2-7; D perhaps matches TRBD1 (6 bases). This CDR3 region has 14 residues. V was shortened by 5 bases and J by 2 bases, with 13 bases between the two germline ends. The germline V gene encodes CDR1 SGHTA and CDR2 FQGNSA. The CDR3 loop is CASSPRGRTYEQYF. CDR3 coding DNA: TGTGCCAGCAGCCCCAGGGGACGAACCTACGAGCAGTACTTC.

V gene TRBV19 combines with J gene TRBJ2-1; possible D gene TRBD1, 5 bases. The ends were cut back, 8 bases at V and 3 bases at J, with 5 bases in the middle. In germline, CDR1 is LNHDA, CDR2 SQIVND (reference sequence). The CDR3 runs 11 residues. This chain's CDR3 is CASQGYNEQFF. The CDR3, as DNA: TGTGCCAGTCAGGGCTACAATGAGCAGTTCTTC.

V is TRBV19 and J is TRBJ2-7; 10 positions match TRBD2. Germline values: CDR1 LNHDA, CDR2 SQIVND (reference sequence). J was trimmed by 7 bases and V by 5 bases; bases with no gene match: 11. There are 15 residues in the CDR3. The CDR3 region is CASSSLAGGPLEQYF. CDR3 nucleotide sequence: TGTGCCAGTAGTTCCTTAGCGGGAGGTCCTTTAGAGCAGTACTTC. The variable domain in full, completed from reference TRBV19 and TRBJ2-7, reads DGGITQSPKYLFRKEGQNVTLSCEQNLNHDAMYWYRQDPGQGLRLIYYSQIVNDFQKGDIAEGYSVSREKKESFPLTVTSAQKNPTAFYLCASSSLAGGPLEQYFGPGTRLTVT.

The CDR3 protein is CASSPPVRDTQYF. In DNA form, the CDR3 reads TGTGCCAGCTCACCACCGGTGAGGGATACGCAGTATTTT. The chain carries TRBV18 and TRBJ2-3; D call uncertain. Trimming removed 0 bases at V and 6 bases at J, with 7 bases between. The CDR3 has 13 residues. CDR1 and CDR2 from the germline V gene are KGHSH and LQKENI. The complete variable domain, with remaining parts taken from reference TRBV18 and TRBJ2-3, reads NAGVMQNPRHLVRRRGQEARLRCSPMKGHSHVYWYRQLPEEGLKFMVYLQKENIIDESGMPKERFSAEFPKEGPSILRIQQVVRGDSAAYFCASSPPVRDTQYFGPGTRLTVL.

CDR3 DNA: TGTGCCAGCTCACCGTCAGGGATGAACACTGAAGCTTTCTTT. Translated, it gives CASSPSGMNTEAFF. The chain combines TRBV18 with TRBJ1-1; tentative D call: TRBD1 (5 bases). The length of the CDR3 is 14 residues. V lost 3 bases and J lost 0, with 8 bases in between. The germline V gene has CDR1 KGHSH and CDR2 LQKENI.